Listed below are T cell receptor beta chains from one sample, sequenced in a study of tumor-infiltrating lymphocytes in primary liver carcinoma. From the multiplex PCR reads, TCRdb called clonotypes with MiXCR, one entry per CDR3 protein. The sample records 200,000 or so distinct CDR3 sequences, 65% being singletons. Sequences were obtained from peripheral blood. The receptors were gathered from a woman aged 60-70 years with primary liver carcinoma and hepatitis B virus infection. Both conserved end residues are part of each CDR3. Only part of the rows carry a size: once, few, many, or a class if the clone is expanded.

j_call	clone_size	v_call	cdr3_aa
TRBJ2-5	-	TRBV6-5	CASSYKGYLQGTQYF
TRBJ1-5	many	TRBV11-2	CASSPDAGRNQPQHF
TRBJ2-1	few	TRBV11-1	CASNFTSGPSFYSEQFF
TRBJ2-7	-	TRBV11-2	CASSPHQTGLEQYF
TRBJ1-1	few	TRBV7-9	CASSWRGFTEAFF
TRBJ1-5	-	TRBV24-1	CAISESRRGSNQPQHF
TRBJ1-2	few	TRBV28	CAASVSAGHRLNYGYTF
TRBJ2-3	-	TRBV5-4	CASSPPDSGTQYF
TRBJ1-1	-	TRBV5-1	CASIDRDRGFPEAFF
TRBJ2-7	many	TRBV6-5	CASSYGNEGVYEQYF
TRBJ1-5	many	TRBV12-3/TRBV12-4	CASSYSEGGQPQHF
TRBJ1-5	many	TRBV5-6	CASSRQGPDQPQHF
TRBJ1-1	-	TRBV12-3/TRBV12-4	CASSLSGGRAIF
TRBJ2-2	-	TRBV7-9	CASRGLAGGAGELLF
TRBJ2-1	large	TRBV11-2	CASSLGTSGYNEQFF
TRBJ2-5	-	TRBV12-3/TRBV12-4	CASRPGQGMKTHYF